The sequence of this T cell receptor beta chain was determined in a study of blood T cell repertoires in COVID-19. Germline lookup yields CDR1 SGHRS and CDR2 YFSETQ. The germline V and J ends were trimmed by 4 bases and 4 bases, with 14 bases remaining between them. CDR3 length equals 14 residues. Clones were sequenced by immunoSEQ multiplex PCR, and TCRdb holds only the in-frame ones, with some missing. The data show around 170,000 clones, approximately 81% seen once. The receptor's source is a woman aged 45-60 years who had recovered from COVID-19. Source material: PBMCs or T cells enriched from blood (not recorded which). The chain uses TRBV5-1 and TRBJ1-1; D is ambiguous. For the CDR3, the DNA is TGCGCCAGCAGCCGCGTCGGGGTCAGCACTGAAGCTTTCTTT. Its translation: CASSRVGVSTEAFF.